This entry lists 26 T cell receptor beta chains sequenced from one sample in a study of blood T cell repertoires in COVID-19. Method: immunoSEQ multiplex PCR; TCRdb's copy keeps in-frame clones and lacks some. Altogether around 190,000 clones are present, 82% being singletons, with the ten largest covering around 8%. Sequencing used peripheral blood. The origin of the receptors is an older woman with COVID-19, enrolled during active disease.

The chain couples TRBV28 to TRBJ1-6; 7 bases are a match to TRBD1. The V gene's germline CDR1 is MDHEN and CDR2 SYDVKM. The V gene end was trimmed by 4 bases and the J gene end by 11 bases; junction bases not matched to a gene: 8. CDR3 length: 14 residues. The CDR3 DNA sequence: TGTGCCAGCAGTTCGGGACAGCCCACTGCACCCCTCCACTTT. This translates into CASSSGQPTAPLHF.

This clone was observed a few times. V and J are TRBV5-1 and TRBJ1-6; TRBD1 is a possible D gene (6 bases). The CDR3 runs 15 residues. CDR1 is SGHRS, CDR2 YFSETQ, per germline. Trimming removed 0 bases at V and 7 bases at J, with 11 bases between. In nucleotides, the CDR3 is TGCGCCAGCAGCTTGGCGGGGGGGCCAAATTCACCCCTCCACTTT. It encodes CASSLAGGPNSPLHF.

The chain carries TRBV27 and TRBJ2-7; 7 nucleotides align to TRBD1. The CDR3 totals 15 residues. V was pared by 2 bases and J by 2 bases, with 6 bases of the junction left unmatched. Germline V lookup: CDR1 MNHEY, CDR2 SMNVEV (reference sequence). CDR3 loop: CASSLHGTATYEQYF. The CDR3 nucleotides are TGTGCCAGCAGTTTACACGGGACAGCAACCTACGAGCAGTACTTC.

The rearrangement joins TRBV15 to TRBJ1-5; TRBD1 might be the D (6 bases). V was trimmed by 0 bases and J by 1 base, leaving 10 bases between them. This CDR3 is built from 16 residues. From germline, CDR1 is LNHNV and CDR2 YYDKDF (reference sequence). The CDR3 loop reads CATSREGGASNQPQHF. DNA of the CDR3: TGTGCCACCAGCAGAGAGGGGGGGGCGAGCAATCAGCCCCAGCATTTT.

This clone was recorded once. Other DNA sequences within the sample encode an identical CDR3. This chain joins TRBV4-1 and TRBJ2-7; the D is unclear. Germline V lookup: CDR1 MGHRA, CDR2 YSYEKL. This CDR3 region has 12 residues. The ends were cut back, 0 bases at V and 3 bases at J, with 3 bases in the middle. In DNA form, the CDR3 reads TGCGCCAGCAGCCAAGACGGCTACGAGCAGTACTTC. Amino acid sequence: CASSQDGYEQYF.

The V and J genes are TRBV5-8 and TRBJ2-3, with TRBD1 as a possible D gene (5 bases). Deletions cut 0 bases from V and 5 bases from J, with 10 bases between. Per the germline V gene, CDR1 is SGHTS and CDR2 is YDEGEE. This CDR3 contains 14 residues. CDR3 residues: CASSLVGREDTQYF. Here the CDR3 DNA reads TGTGCCAGCAGCTTGGTGGGCAGGGAAGATACGCAGTATTTT. Full variable domain (remainder filled in from reference TRBV5-8 and TRBJ2-3): EAGVTQSPTHLIKTRGQQATLRCSPISGHTSVYWYQQALGLGLQFLLWYDEGEERNRGNFPPRFSGRQFPNYSSELNVNALELEDSALYLCASSLVGREDTQYFGPGTRLTVL.

This rearrangement joins TRBV27 to TRBJ2-7; D is perhaps TRBD2 (6 bases). CDR3 size: 13 residues. Germline CDR1 MNHEY, CDR2 SMNVEV (reference sequence). Trimming left V 10 bases short and J 0 bases short, with 13 bases between. The CDR3 loop is CATGPGDSYEQYF. CDR3 sequence (DNA): TGTGCCACAGGTCCGGGGGACTCCTACGAGCAGTACTTC.

The chain combines TRBV11-1 with TRBJ2-1, with D unresolved. The CDR3 runs 14 residues. V was clipped by 2 bases and J by 4 bases, with 9 bases between them. CDR1 and CDR2 (germline): SGHAT, FQDESV (reference sequence). The CDR3 DNA reads as TGTGCCAGCAGCTTAAGAACAGATTACAATGAGCAGTTCTTC. Translation: CASSLRTDYNEQFF.

This clone appeared a single time. The CDR3, as DNA: TGTGCCAGTAGTACCCGGACTAGCGGGGTTTCCACAGATACGCAGTATTTT. Translation gives CASSTRTSGVSTDTQYF. V is TRBV19 and J is TRBJ2-3; 12 bases agree with TRBD2. After removal of 4 bases from V and 2 bases from J, the junction contained 7 bases not matched to a gene. The CDR3 is 17 amino acids. Germline V gives CDR1 LNHDA, CDR2 SQIVND (reference sequence).

The genes are TRBV6-6 and TRBJ1-1; TRBD1 aligns across 9 bases. Germline V gene data show CDR1 as MNHNY and CDR2 as SVGAGI (reference sequence). The junction had 12 bases not matched to a gene; V was cut back by 5 bases and J by 11 bases. The CDR3 is 14 amino acids. The CDR3 DNA follows: TGTGCCAGCAGTCCAGGGACAGGGCCAATTACGGCTTTCTTT. This translates into CASSPGTGPITAFF.

The chain is built from TRBV14 and TRBJ1-1, with D perhaps TRBD1 (5 bases). Trimming stripped 0 bases from V and 5 bases from J, with 16 bases between. Germline V gene sequence: CDR1 SGHDN, CDR2 FVKESK. The CDR3 covers 16 residues. The CDR3 region has the DNA TGTGCCAGCAGCCAAGATCCGGGCAGGGTTTGGACTGAAGCTTTCTTT. Protein: CASSQDPGRVWTEAFF.

This clone was observed a few times. The V and J genes are TRBV2 and TRBJ2-5, with TRBD1 matching 8 bases. V lost 4 bases and J lost 5; bases outside the gene matches: 9. The CDR3 spans 15 residues. Germline CDR1 reads SNHLY; CDR2 reads FYNNEI. The CDR3, as DNA: TGTGCCAGCAGTGCAACGGACAGGGTTTATGAGACCCAGTACTTC. Encoded protein: CASSATDRVYETQYF.

This chain connects TRBV7-2 to TRBJ2-3; a possible D gene is TRBD1 (6 bases). Germline values: CDR1 SGHTA, CDR2 FQGNSA. The CDR3 spans 16 residues. Trimming pared 1 base from V and 2 bases from J, leaving 13 bases between. DNA of the CDR3: TGTGCCAGCAGCTTAGTAAGGGACACAAACACAGATACGCAGTATTTT. Amino acids: CASSLVRDTNTDTQYF.

This chain joins TRBV2 and TRBJ1-1; D call uncertain. The CDR3 is 15 residues long. The V gene's germline CDR1 is SNHLY and CDR2 FYNNEI. The ends were cut back, 6 bases at V and 11 bases at J, with 25 bases in the middle. In DNA form, the CDR3 reads TGTGCCAGCAGCCCCGATTCATCCGAGGCAAGACGGGCTTTCTTT. As protein: CASSPDSSEARRAFF.

The chain is built from TRBV9 and TRBJ2-6, with 7 bases lining up with TRBD1. V lost 3 bases to trimming and J lost 0 bases; unmatched junction nucleotides: 6. This CDR3 comprises 17 residues. Germline CDR1 is SGDLS and CDR2 is YYNGEE. The CDR3 nucleotides read TGTGCCAGCAGCGAAGACAGGGCCCCCTCTGGGGCCAACGTCCTGACTTTC. The encoded protein is CASSEDRAPSGANVLTF. Full variable domain (outside the CDR3, taken from reference TRBV9 and TRBJ2-6): DSGVTQTPKHLITATGQRVTLRCSPRSGDLSVYWYQQSLDQGLQFLIQYYNGEERAKGNILERFSAQQFPDLHSELNLSSLELGDSALYFCASSEDRAPSGANVLTFGAGSRLTVL.

The chain couples TRBV24-1 to TRBJ1-5; D may be TRBD1 (5 bases). CDR1 and CDR2 (germline): KGHDR, SFDVKD. The CDR3 consists of 14 residues. V lost 10 bases and J 4 bases, leaving 16 bases between the germline ends. In DNA, the CDR3 is TGTGCCACTGCCAGGGACGGGAGAAATCAGCCCCAGCATTTT. Translated: CATARDGRNQPQHF.

The table lists this clone with a few counts. The rearrangement uses TRBV28 and TRBJ2-7, with TRBD2 identical over 8 bases. The CDR3 sequence is 17 residues long. From germline, CDR1 is MDHEN and CDR2 SYDVKM. Trimming removed 1 base from V and 9 bases from J; junction bases left unmatched: 17. The CDR3 coding sequence is TGTGCCAGCAGTTTATCAGCCGGAGGGACCTCGGGGGGGCGGCAGTACTTC. This gives the protein CASSLSAGGTSGGRQYF.

The chain links TRBV3-1 (or the pseudogene TRBV3-2) to TRBJ1-5, with D perhaps matching TRBD1 (5 bases). CDR1 LGHDT and CDR2 YNNKEL come from the germline V gene (reference sequence). This CDR3 comprises 13 residues. V was trimmed by 4 bases and J by 3 bases, leaving 7 bases between them. The CDR3 nucleotides are TGTGCCAGCAGCCGACAGATCAATCAGCCCCAGCATTTT. Translating it yields CASSRQINQPQHF.

On this clone: The junction shows a germline mismatch at one end, possibly a read error. In DNA form, the CDR3 reads TGTGTCAGCAGCCGGGACAGGTCTATGGGTTACACCTTC. It codes for CVSSRDRSMGYTF. V gene TRBV28 combines with J gene TRBJ1-2, with 8 positions matching TRBD1. Per germline, CDR1 MDHEN and CDR2 SYDVKM. CDR3 length equals 13 residues.

The chain joins TRBV27 to TRBJ2-1, with 11 bases aligning to TRBD1. This CDR3 is 15 amino acids long. Germline loops: CDR1 MNHEY, CDR2 SMNVEV (reference sequence). V lost 5 bases, J lost 6 bases, and 6 bases stayed unmatched. Written as DNA, the CDR3 is TGTGCCAGCAGTCTCGGGACAGGGGGTTCCAATGAGCAGTTCTTC. It encodes CASSLGTGGSNEQFF.

The chain combines TRBV2 with TRBJ1-1; 7 bases line up with TRBD1. V gave up 7 bases and J gave up 6 bases; unmatched junction bases: 14. The CDR3 length is 15 residues. CDR1 is SNHLY and CDR2 is FYNNEI in the germline V gene. As DNA, the CDR3 is TGTGCCAGCACCCGTCGGGAGGGGGCGTACGCTGAAGCTTTCTTT. It is translated as CASTRREGAYAEAFF.

The V call is TRBV4-2, the J call TRBJ2-2, with TRBD2 identical over 8 bases. Germline loops: CDR1 LGHNA, CDR2 YNFKEQ. Trimming at V came to 4 bases and at J to 5 bases, leaving 6 bases not matched to a gene. The CDR3 loop spans 15 amino acids. The CDR3 coding sequence is TGTGCCAGCAGCCTCGGGAGGGCCCTTACCGGGGAGCTGTTTTTT. Translating it yields CASSLGRALTGELFF.

The chain has TRBV7-2 and TRBJ2-1, with TRBD2 matching 9 bases. CDR3 length equals 15 residues. From germline, CDR1 is SGHTA and CDR2 FQGNSA. J gave up 3 bases and V 10 bases, and 10 bases lay outside the gene matches. Here the CDR3 reads CATTPSGINYNEQFF. CDR3 coding DNA: TGTGCCACCACTCCTAGCGGGATCAACTACAATGAGCAGTTCTTC.

This rearrangement joins TRBV24-1 to TRBJ2-1; maybe TRBD1 (5 bases). V dropped 1 base and J dropped 9 bases, with 6 bases sitting between them. CDR1 KGHDR and CDR2 SFDVKD come from the germline V gene. This CDR3 has 12 residues. The CDR3 spells CATSDFGAEQFF. CDR3 bases: TGTGCCACCAGTGATTTTGGGGCTGAGCAGTTCTTC.

This clone was observed once. The chain carries TRBV2 and TRBJ1-1; no clear D gene. The ends were cut back, 6 bases at V and 0 bases at J, with 11 bases in the middle. The CDR3 contains 14 residues. Germline-derived CDR1 and CDR2 are SNHLY and FYNNEI. The CDR3 loop is CASSSDNLNTEAFF. In DNA form, the CDR3 reads TGTGCCAGCAGCTCAGACAACTTGAACACTGAAGCTTTCTTT.

The genes are TRBV5-4 and TRBJ2-3, with TRBD1 as a possible D gene (6 bases). Germline CDR1 SGHNT, CDR2 YYREEE (reference sequence). CDR3 length: 14 amino acids. V dropped 0 bases and J dropped 4 bases, with 9 bases sitting between them. The CDR3 nucleotides are TGTGCCAGCAGCTTGGAACAGGGCGCAGATACGCAGTATTTT. This codes for CASSLEQGADTQYF. The variable domain in full, completed from reference TRBV5-4 and TRBJ2-3, reads ETGVTQSPTHLIKTRGQQVTLRCSSQSGHNTVSWYQQALGQGPQFIFQYYREEENGRGNFPPRFSGLQFPNYSSELNVNALELDDSALYLCASSLEQGADTQYFGPGTRLTVL.